This T cell receptor (beta chain) was observed in a study of blood T cell repertoires in COVID-19. Study as a whole: Acute and convalescent COVID-19 samples came from the United States, Italy and Spain. Sources were T cells, B-cell-depleted T cells, or PBMCs; the material itself was cDNA or gDNA.

Trimming pared 8 bases from V and 2 bases from J, leaving 13 bases between. Germline V gene lookup returns CDR1 SNHLY and CDR2 FYNNEI. This CDR3 is 14 amino acids long. In the source study's methods: Researchers report that nucleated cell counts were estimated from reference gene primer amplification. The method was immunoSEQ multiplex PCR; TCRdb's version includes in-frame clones alone and lacks a portion of them. The DNA gave D and trimming, while V, J and clone size come from that table. This sample has under 300,000 clones, with 88% found just once. The rearrangement joins TRBV2 to TRBJ1-5; perhaps TRBD1 as D (5 bases). This receptor was obtained from a woman aged 35 to 49 who had recovered from COVID-19. The sequenced sample consisted of peripheral blood. The CDR3 loop is CASRGGEGNQPQHF. The CDR3 bases are TGTGCCAGCCGCGGGGGGGAAGGCAATCAGCCCCAGCATTTT.